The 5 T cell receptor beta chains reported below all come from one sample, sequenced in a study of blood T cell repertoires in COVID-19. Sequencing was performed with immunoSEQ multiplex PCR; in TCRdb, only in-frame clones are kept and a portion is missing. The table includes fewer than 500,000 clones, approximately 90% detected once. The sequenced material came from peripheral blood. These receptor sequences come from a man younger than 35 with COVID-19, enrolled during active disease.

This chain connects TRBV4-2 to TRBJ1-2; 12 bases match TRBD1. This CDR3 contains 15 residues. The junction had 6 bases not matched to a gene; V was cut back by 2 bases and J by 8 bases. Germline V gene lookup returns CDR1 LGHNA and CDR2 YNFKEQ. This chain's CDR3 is CASSQRGTGGEGYTF. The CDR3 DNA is TGTGCCAGCAGCCAAAGGGGGACAGGGGGCGAAGGCTACACCTTC.

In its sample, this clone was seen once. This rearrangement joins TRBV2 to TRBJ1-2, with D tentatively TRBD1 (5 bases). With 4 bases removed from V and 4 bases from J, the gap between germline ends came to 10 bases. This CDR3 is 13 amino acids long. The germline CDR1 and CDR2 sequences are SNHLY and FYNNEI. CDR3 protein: CASSVGGGYGYTF. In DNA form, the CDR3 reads TGTGCCAGCAGTGTGGGGGGTGGCTATGGCTACACCTTC.

CDR3 protein: CASLDTSSTDTQYF. The CDR3, as DNA: TGTGCCAGCCTTGACACCTCTAGCACAGATACGCAGTATTTT. The chain combines TRBV13 with TRBJ2-3, with D hard to call. This CDR3 is built from 14 residues. V lost 8 bases and J lost 0, with 12 bases in between. Germline V gene data show CDR1 as PRHDT and CDR2 as FYEKMQ (reference sequence).

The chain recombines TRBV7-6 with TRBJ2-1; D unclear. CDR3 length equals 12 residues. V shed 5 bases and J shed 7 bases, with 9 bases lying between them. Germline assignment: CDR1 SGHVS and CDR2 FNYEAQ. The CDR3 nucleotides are TGTGCCAGCAGCCCCTCTAGAAATGAGCAGTTCTTC. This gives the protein CASSPSRNEQFF.

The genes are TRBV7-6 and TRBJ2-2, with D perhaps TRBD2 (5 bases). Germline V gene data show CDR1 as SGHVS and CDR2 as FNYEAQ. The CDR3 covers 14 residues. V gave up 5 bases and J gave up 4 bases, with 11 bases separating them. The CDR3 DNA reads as TGTGCCAGCAGCCCACTAGGGTTCACCGGGGAGCTGTTTTTT. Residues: CASSPLGFTGELFF. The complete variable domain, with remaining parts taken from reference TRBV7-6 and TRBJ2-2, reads GAGVSQSPRYKVTKRGQDVALRCDPISGHVSLYWYRQALGQGPEFLTYFNYEAQQDKSGLPNDRFSAERPEGSISTLTIQRTEQRDSAMYRCASSPLGFTGELFFGEGSRLTVL.